The clone carrying this T cell receptor (beta chain) was counted at least ten times. What it binds is not known. The CDR3 extends over 17 amino acids. CDR1 and CDR2 (germline): SGHKS, YYEKEE (reference sequence). J lost 5 bases, V lost 4 bases, and 7 bases had no gene match. Amplified TCR beta CDR3 regions came from RNA transcripts. The HTBI set primed first-round TCR CDR3 RT-PCR. TCRdb reanalysed the multiplex PCR reads using MiXCR and keeps one entry per CDR3 protein. The sample includes around 450,000 distinct CDR3 sequences, around 16% of them seen just once. The data are from a study of T cells in Graves' hyperthyroidism and ophthalmopathy. Points from the study as a whole: By a 13 V-J model, ophthalmopathy was set apart from stable hyperthyroidism.

If no ophthalmopathy progression occurred within 18 months, Graves' hyperthyroidism was stable. The authors took PBMCs from roughly 9.7 ml fresh peripheral blood. Sequencing was performed on blood. The J gene is TRBJ2-2, the V gene TRBV5-5, with 14 bases fitting TRBD2. The origin of this receptor is a woman under 30 with Graves' hyperthyroidism. The CDR3 DNA is TGTGCCAGCAGCCCCCGACTAGCGGGAGGGCCGACCGGGGAGCTGTTTTTT. Translating gives CASSPRLAGGPTGELFF.